This is a list of T cell receptor beta chains from one sample in a study of T cells after yellow fever vaccination. TCRdb independently ran MiXCR on the 5' RACE reads; one entry per CDR3 protein. The sample shows around 140,000 distinct CDR3 sequences, 7.7% of them seen only once. The sample here was CD4+ T cells sorted from PBMCs, taken 5 days after the yellow fever booster vaccination. The receptor set was obtained from a man aged 25-45 years who received the YFV17D yellow fever vaccine. Both conserved end residues are part of each CDR3. Each record gives: V gene, clone size, J gene, CDR3 length, D gene, CDR3 DNA, CDR3 protein. D genes are given only for firm matches. Not every row has a clone size; where given, it reads once, few, many or a size class.

TRBV18	-	TRBJ2-2	16	TRBD2	TGTGCCAGCTCACCTGGGACTAGCAGAGCCACCGGGGAGCTGTTTTTT	CASSPGTSRATGELFF
TRBV20-1	many	TRBJ1-5	12	-	TGCAGTGGGGTCTCCGGAAATCAGCCCCAGCATTTT	CSGVSGNQPQHF
TRBV19	-	TRBJ1-2	14	-	TGTGCCAGTAGTATAGGTCAGGACCCTGGGGGCTACACCTTC	CASSIGQDPGGYTF
TRBV7-7	many	TRBJ2-1	14	TRBD1	TGTGCTAGCAGCTCAAGACAGGGGCATAGTGAGCAGTTCTTC	CASSSRQGHSEQFF
TRBV18	many	TRBJ2-2	14	-	TGTGCCAGCTCACCAAACAGAAACACCGGGGAGCTGTTTTTT	CASSPNRNTGELFF
TRBV7-2	many	TRBJ2-1	15	-	TGTGCCAGCAGCTTAGTCTTCGGAGGGACTAATGAGCAGTTCTTC	CASSLVFGGTNEQFF
TRBV12-3/TRBV12-4	many	TRBJ2-5	15	-	TGTGCCAGCAGTTTACTACTAGCCTCCGTTGAGACCCAGTACTTC	CASSLLLASVETQYF
TRBV6-1	many	TRBJ2-5	12	TRBD2	TGTGCCAGCAGTGAAATCCCTAGCGGGCAGTACTTC	CASSEIPSGQYF
TRBV9	-	TRBJ2-3	14	TRBD1	TGTGCCAGCAGCGCCACAGGGGGCCGGGATACGCAGTATTTT	CASSATGGRDTQYF
TRBV29-1	many	TRBJ2-3	13	-	TGCAGCGTCGAGGCTAGCGGCACAGATACGCAGTATTTT	CSVEASGTDTQYF
TRBV12-5	many	TRBJ1-2	14	-	TGTGCTAGTGGTACCGCCGGGACACCCTATGGCTACACCTTC	CASGTAGTPYGYTF
TRBV20-1	many	TRBJ2-4	15	TRBD1	TGCAGTGCCAGGACCGGGACAGGGACCAAAAACATTCAGTACTTC	CSARTGTGTKNIQYF
TRBV10-3	many	TRBJ2-1	16	TRBD1	TGTGCCATTCGTCCCGGGACAGGGGAACTCTACAATGAGCAGTTCTTC	CAIRPGTGELYNEQFF
TRBV20-1	many	TRBJ1-4	13	TRBD1	TGCAGTGCTAGGGACAGGGAGTTGGAAAAACTGTTTTTT	CSARDRELEKLFF
TRBV7-2	many	TRBJ2-5	12	-	TGTGCCAGCAGCTTATGGACGGAGACCCAGTACTTC	CASSLWTETQYF
TRBV20-1	many	TRBJ2-1	15	TRBD2	TGCAGTGTATTGGGGGGACTAGCGTCCTACAATGAGCAGTTCTTC	CSVLGGLASYNEQFF
TRBV5-1	many	TRBJ2-1	16	-	TGCGCCAGCAGCTTTCAAACTCGAACAGGGAACAATGAGCAGTTCTTC	CASSFQTRTGNNEQFF
TRBV6-5	many	TRBJ2-6	18	-	TGTGCCAGCAGTTACTCGAACAGGCCGAGCTCTGGGGCCAACGTCCTGACTTTC	CASSYSNRPSSGANVLTF
TRBV7-6	many	TRBJ2-1	17	TRBD2	TGTGCCAGCAGCTTAGTAACCGGACTAGCGGGAGTGGATGAGCAGTTCTTC	CASSLVTGLAGVDEQFF
TRBV27	many	TRBJ2-6	18	TRBD2	TGTGCCAGCACCCCACGGGGGGGCAGGGGACGTGGGGCCAACGTCCTGACTTTC	CASTPRGGRGRGANVLTF
TRBV5-4	many	TRBJ2-2	15	-	TGTGCCAGCAGACGCCTGGACAGGAACACCGGGGAGCTGTTTTTT	CASRRLDRNTGELFF
TRBV6-6	many	TRBJ2-1	12	-	TGTGCCAGCAGTTACACCGGAGTGGAGCAGTTCTTC	CASSYTGVEQFF
TRBV20-1	-	TRBJ2-1	13	-	TGCAGTGTTTTGGGGGAGGTCCACAATGAGCAGTTCTTC	CSVLGEVHNEQFF
TRBV12-3/TRBV12-4	many	TRBJ2-3	13	-	TGTGCCAGCAGTCTGGACCGTTCAGATACGCAGTATTTT	CASSLDRSDTQYF
TRBV27	many	TRBJ2-5	19	TRBD2	TGTGCCAGCAGGCCCCGAGGGGTAGCGGGACCTTTGGGGCAAGAGACCCAGTACTTC	CASRPRGVAGPLGQETQYF
TRBV4-2	-	TRBJ2-1	17	TRBD2	TGTGCCAGCAGCCAGGGGGGAGCGGGAGGGCCGAGCAATGAGCAGTTCTTC	CASSQGGAGGPSNEQFF
TRBV7-2	many	TRBJ2-1	15	TRBD2	TGTGCCAGCAGCTTAGTCGCGGGAGTGAACAATGAGCAGTTCTTC	CASSLVAGVNNEQFF
TRBV20-1	many	TRBJ2-7	13	TRBD2	TGCAGTGCTAGCGGCGGGAGGGCCTACGAGCAGTACTTC	CSASGGRAYEQYF
TRBV4-3	many	TRBJ2-5	13	-	TGCGCCAGCAGCCAAGACTACCAAGAGACCCAGTACTTC	CASSQDYQETQYF
TRBV29-1	many	TRBJ2-7	12	-	TGCAGCGTTGAACCCCCGGGGTCCGAGCAGTACTTC	CSVEPPGSEQYF
TRBV4-3	many	TRBJ2-3	15	TRBD2	TGCGCCAGCAGCCAAGACATTGGGGAGGGAGATACGCAGTATTTT	CASSQDIGEGDTQYF
TRBV11-2	few	TRBJ2-4	18	-	TGTGCCAGCAGCCCGAGCACTACAGGGGGGGGAGCCAAAAACATTCAGTACTTC	CASSPSTTGGGAKNIQYF
TRBV9	many	TRBJ2-1	14	TRBD2	TGTGCCAGCAGCGTGGGACTAGCGGACAATGAGCAGTTCTTC	CASSVGLADNEQFF
TRBV7-2	many	TRBJ2-7	12	-	TGTGCCAGCAGCTTAGGGACAACCGAGCAGTACTTC	CASSLGTTEQYF
TRBV19	many	TRBJ2-2	17	TRBD1	TGTGCCAGTAGCCTCCCCACAGGTCCCACAGGGGCCGGGGAGCTGTTTTTT	CASSLPTGPTGAGELFF
TRBV5-4	-	TRBJ2-1	11	-	TGTGCCAGCATGGGGTACCATGAGCAGTTCTTC	CASMGYHEQFF
TRBV5-1	many	TRBJ2-7	15	-	TGCGCCAGCAGCTTTTTGAGGCAGGGATCCTACGAGCAGTACTTC	CASSFLRQGSYEQYF
TRBV11-2	many	TRBJ2-2	17	TRBD2	TGTGCCAGCAGCCGAGGTAGCGGGAGAGGATCGCCCGGGGAGCTGTTTTTT	CASSRGSGRGSPGELFF
TRBV9	many	TRBJ2-3	14	TRBD2	TGTGCCAGCAGCGCCGGGGGGTGGACAGATACGCAGTATTTT	CASSAGGWTDTQYF
TRBV9	few	TRBJ2-2	14	-	TGTGCCAGCAGGGGCAGGACCAACACCGGGGAGCTGTTTTTT	CASRGRTNTGELFF